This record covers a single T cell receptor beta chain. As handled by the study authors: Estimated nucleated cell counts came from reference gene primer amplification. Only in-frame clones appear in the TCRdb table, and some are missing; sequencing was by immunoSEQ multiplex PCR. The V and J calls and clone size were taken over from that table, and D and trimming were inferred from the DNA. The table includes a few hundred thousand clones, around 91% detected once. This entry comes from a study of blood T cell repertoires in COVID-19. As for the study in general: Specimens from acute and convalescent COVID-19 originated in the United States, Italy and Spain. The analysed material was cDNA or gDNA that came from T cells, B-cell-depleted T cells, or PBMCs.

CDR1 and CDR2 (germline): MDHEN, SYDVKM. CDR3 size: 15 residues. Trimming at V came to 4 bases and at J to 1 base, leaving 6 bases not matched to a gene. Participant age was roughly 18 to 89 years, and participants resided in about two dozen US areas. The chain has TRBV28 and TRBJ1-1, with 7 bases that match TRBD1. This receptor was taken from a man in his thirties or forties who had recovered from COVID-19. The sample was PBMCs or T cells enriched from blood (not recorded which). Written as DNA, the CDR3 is TGTGCCAGCAGTTCGGAGGGGGCCGGGAACACTGAAGCTTTCTTT. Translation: CASSSEGAGNTEAFF.